This T cell receptor (beta chain) stems from a study of T cell repertoires in cytomegalovirus infection. At the level of the study: TCR beta signatures that were public indicated CMV infection and matching HLA type.

This clonotype was detected only a few times. The antigen remains undetermined. TCRdb itself ran the reads through MiXCR, one entry per CDR3 protein. Found here are 26,000 or so distinct CDR3 sequences, under 20% of them singletons; the top ten hold roughly 80%. This sequence originates from a human donor in good health (CMV status not recorded). Some clones in this sample may be carry-over from other donors' samples. This specimen was CD8+ T cells from cultured PBMCs, taken from culture after CMV antigen stimulation.

This CDR3 is CASSFPGTGVGEKLFF. CDR3 bases: TGTGCCAGCAGTTTCCCCGGGACAGGGGTGGGAGAAAAACTGTTTTTT. The chain combines TRBV28 with TRBJ1-4; 10 nucleotides align to TRBD1. CDR3 length: 16 amino acids. With V trimmed by 3 bases and J by 8 bases, 9 bases remained unmatched. The germline V gene has CDR1 MDHEN and CDR2 SYDVKM.